This entry is about one T cell receptor (beta chain). Its matching antigen is unknown. This specimen comes from a study of cytomegalovirus exposure and HLA in healthy donors. Study outcomes and limitations: Previously analyzed data showed that most TCR beta V segments were productive at a frequency of about 90% or about 30%.

Both 60 Vbeta primers and 13 Jbeta primers went into the PCR. The protocol was immunoSEQ multiplex PCR, while the TCRdb copy is restricted to in-frame clones and leaves out a portion. The repertoire holds about 140,000 clones, with 80% as singletons. The study sampled nominally healthy donors, though unrecorded immune exposures were likely. The sample comprised PBMCs. This receptor was obtained from a young man in good health and CMV-seronegative.

The CDR3 DNA is TGTGCCAGTAGTATAACGGGGGGCAGTAAGAAGACCCAGTACTTC. Its protein product is CASSITGGSKKTQYF. The chain combines TRBV19 with TRBJ2-5; possible D gene TRBD2, 7 bases. The V end lost 2 bases, the J end lost 6 bases, and 16 bases lay between the germline ends. Germline loops: CDR1 LNHDA, CDR2 SQIVND (reference sequence). The CDR3 spans 15 residues.